This paragraph covers one T cell receptor (beta chain) sequence. These data are taken from a study of OX40 agonist ivuxolimab in advanced cancers. The method was immunoSEQ multiplex PCR; TCRdb's version includes in-frame clones alone and lacks a portion of them. The sample yields about 25,000 clones, approximately 82% seen once. Germline V gene data show CDR1 as MDHEN and CDR2 as SYDVKM. The CDR3 totals 11 residues. V lost 3 bases to trimming and J lost 4 bases, with 0 bases between them. The receptor comes from an adult with an advanced solid tumor such as melanoma, head and neck, liver or kidney cancer. Sequencing was performed on CD4+ or CD8+ T cells sorted from blood, taken in a trial of the OX40 agonist ivuxolimab. V and J are TRBV28 and TRBJ1-4; D call uncertain. The CDR3 coding sequence is TGTGCCAGCAGTTTTAATGAAAAACTGTTTTTT. Residues: CASSFNEKLFF.